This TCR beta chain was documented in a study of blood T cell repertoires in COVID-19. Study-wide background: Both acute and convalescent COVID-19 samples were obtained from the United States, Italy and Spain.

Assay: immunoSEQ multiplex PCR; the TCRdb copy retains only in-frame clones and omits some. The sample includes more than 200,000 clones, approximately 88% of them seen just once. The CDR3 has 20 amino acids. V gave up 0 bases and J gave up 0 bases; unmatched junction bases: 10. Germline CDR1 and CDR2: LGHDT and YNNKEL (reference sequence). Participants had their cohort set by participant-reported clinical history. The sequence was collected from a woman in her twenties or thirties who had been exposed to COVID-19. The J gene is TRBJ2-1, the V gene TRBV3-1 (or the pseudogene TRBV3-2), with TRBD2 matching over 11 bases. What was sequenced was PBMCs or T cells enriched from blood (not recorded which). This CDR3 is CASSQESRLAGGPSYNEQFF. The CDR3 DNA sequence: TGTGCCAGCAGCCAAGAATCCCGCCTAGCGGGAGGCCCCTCCTACAATGAGCAGTTCTTC.